One and the same sample provided the 31 T cell receptor beta chains below, sequenced in a study of T-cell memory formation after mild COVID-19. TCRdb re-analysed the 5' RACE reads in MiXCR, keeping a single row per CDR3 protein. The sample includes roughly 300,000 distinct CDR3 sequences, roughly 13% seen only once; the top ten take roughly 20%. Sequencing was done on a sample of PBMCs or a T cell subset sorted from them (not recorded which). These receptors all stem from a man in his late teens or twenties who had mild COVID-19 (a few samples of this study predate the infection). Cell type and time point are not known.

This clonotype has just a few counts. J is TRBJ2-7 and V is TRBV5-1; D possibly corresponds to TRBD2 (6 bases). The germline CDR1 and CDR2 sequences are SGHRS and YFSETQ. V dropped 0 bases and J dropped 0 bases, with 10 bases sitting between them. This CDR3 contains 15 residues. CDR3 sequence: CASSLVPGGSYEQYV. The CDR3 DNA reads as TGCGCCAGCAGCTTGGTGCCCGGGGGCTCCTACGAGCAGTACGTC.

The chain employs TRBV7-3 and TRBJ2-2, with a possible D match to TRBD2 (6 bases). V dropped 6 bases and J dropped 5 bases, with 13 bases sitting between them. This CDR3 is built from 14 residues. Germline CDR1 reads SGHTA; CDR2 reads FQGTGA. CDR3 loop: CASSKQEGTGELFF. In DNA, the CDR3 is TGTGCCAGCAGTAAACAGGAGGGGACCGGGGAGCTGTTTTTT.

Only a few counts were recorded for this clonotype. CDR3 in amino acids: CASSWGSSYEQYF. As DNA, the CDR3 is TGTGCCAGTAGTTGGGGGAGCTCCTACGAGCAGTACTTC. This chain connects TRBV19 to TRBJ2-7, with D perhaps given as TRBD1 or TRBD2 (5 bases each). Trimming cost V 5 bases and J 0 bases, with 8 bases left between them. CDR3 length: 13 residues. The V gene's germline CDR1 is LNHDA and CDR2 SQIVND (reference sequence).

The chain couples TRBV7-2 to TRBJ2-4; 8 nucleotides agree with TRBD1. The V gene end was trimmed by 5 bases and the J gene end by 11 bases; junction bases not matched to a gene: 14. Per germline, CDR1 SGHTA and CDR2 FQGNSA. The CDR3 has 15 residues. CDR3 DNA: TGTGCCAGCAGCCCGACCGGGACAGGTTCGGACGTTCAGTACTTC. Residues: CASSPTGTGSDVQYF.

The genes are TRBV6-2 or TRBV6-3 and TRBJ2-3; perhaps TRBD1 as D (5 bases). This CDR3 contains 15 residues. Germline-derived CDR1 and CDR2 are MNHEY and SVGEGT. Trimming removed 0 bases at V and 1 base at J, with 8 bases between. CDR3 in DNA: TGTGCCAGCAGTTACTCAGGGGCCCGCACAGATACGCAGTATTTT. This translates into CASSYSGARTDTQYF.

V and J are TRBV5-1 and TRBJ2-2; no firm D call. The CDR3 contains 16 residues. The V end was cut by 0 bases, the J end by 0 bases, with 9 bases between. CDR1 and CDR2 (germline): SGHRS, YFSETQ. CDR3 sequence reads: CASSLGPRTNTGELFF. The DNA for the CDR3 is TGCGCCAGCAGCTTGGGGCCCAGGACGAACACCGGGGAGCTGTTTTTT. The full variable domain, rest sourced from reference TRBV5-1 and TRBJ2-2, is KAGVTQTPRYLIKTRGQQVTLSCSPISGHRSVSWYQQTPGQGLQFLFEYFSETQRNKGNFPGRFSGRQFSNSRSEMNVSTLELGDSALYLCASSLGPRTNTGELFFGEGSRLTVL.

This clonotype was found a few times. This chain links TRBV5-6 with TRBJ1-5; D not resolved. Per germline, CDR1 SGHDT and CDR2 YYEEEE. Trimming pared 4 bases from V and 5 bases from J, leaving 7 bases between. The CDR3 runs to 12 residues. As DNA, the CDR3 is TGTGCCAGCAGCCAGACCTATCAGCCCCAGCATTTT. The encoded protein is CASSQTYQPQHF. Variable domain in full (rest from reference TRBV5-6 and TRBJ1-5): DAGVTQSPTHLIKTRGQQVTLRCSPKSGHDTVSWYQQALGQGPQFIFQYYEEEERQRGNFPDRFSGHQFPNYSSELNVNALLLGDSALYLCASSQTYQPQHFGDGTRLSIL.

The V and J genes are TRBV20-1 and TRBJ1-4; D is uncertain. Germline CDR1 is DFQATT and CDR2 is SNEGSKA (reference sequence). The CDR3 contains 21 residues. V was trimmed by 4 bases and J by 7 bases, leaving 37 bases between them. In nucleotides, the CDR3 is TGCAGTGCTAAACCAACCCCTGGAGGAGGGCAAGGGCTTGGGCAAGGTGAAAAACTGTTTTTT. Translating it yields CSAKPTPGGGQGLGQGEKLFF.

This clonotype was recorded a few times. This chain joins TRBV11-3 and TRBJ2-5; D ambiguous. This CDR3 has 13 residues. Germline V gene data show CDR1 as SGHNT and CDR2 as YENEEA. With 0 bases removed from V and 5 bases from J, the gap between germline ends came to 7 bases. This CDR3 reads CASSLDQSETQYF. The CDR3 bases are TGTGCCAGCAGCTTAGATCAGAGTGAGACCCAGTACTTC.

This clonotype was found a few times. The chain recombines TRBV5-1 with TRBJ2-5; 8 bases align to TRBD2. After removal of 0 bases from V and 1 base from J, the junction contained 8 bases not matched to a gene. The length of the CDR3 is 17 residues. Germline CDR1 reads SGHRS; CDR2 reads YFSETQ. The CDR3 nucleotides are TGCGCCAGCAGCTTGGCCGGACTAGCAGACTTCCAAGAGACCCAGTACTTC. This gives the protein CASSLAGLADFQETQYF.

This clonotype was counted between two and nine times. The CDR3 reads CSAREALDSYEQYV. The CDR3 DNA reads TGCAGTGCTAGAGAGGCCCTAGACAGCTACGAGCAGTACGTC. V and J are TRBV20-1 and TRBJ2-7; tentative D call: TRBD1 (5 bases). V was pared by 0 bases and J by 3 bases, with 12 bases between. CDR1 DFQATT and CDR2 SNEGSKA come from the germline V gene (reference sequence). This CDR3 comprises 14 residues.

This clonotype was seen only a few times. The J gene is TRBJ1-1, the V gene TRBV7-2; D is unresolved. This CDR3 spans 16 amino acids. Per the germline V gene, CDR1 is SGHTA and CDR2 is FQGNSA. V was pared by 5 bases and J by 0 bases, with 16 bases between. CDR3 bases: TGTGCCAGCAGCCCCCACTGGCAGAGCATGAACACTGAAGCTTTCTTT. Its translation: CASSPHWQSMNTEAFF.

This clonotype was observed a few times. This chain joins TRBV27 and TRBJ2-5; D is possibly TRBD1 or TRBD2 (5 bases each). This CDR3 region has 15 residues. From germline, CDR1 is MNHEY and CDR2 SMNVEV (reference sequence). V lost 5 bases and J 5 bases, leaving 18 bases between the germline ends. CDR3: CASSPWLGTGETQYF. The CDR3 DNA reads as TGTGCCAGCAGTCCTTGGCTGGGGACGGGTGAGACCCAGTACTTC.

The chain employs TRBV5-1 and TRBJ2-2; 11 nucleotides align to TRBD2. With V trimmed by 3 bases and J by 3 bases, 4 bases remained unmatched. CDR1 is SGHRS and CDR2 is YFSETQ in the germline V gene. There are 16 residues in the CDR3. The CDR3 spells CASSCGTSGYTGELFF. CDR3 coding DNA: TGCGCCAGCAGCTGCGGGACTAGCGGCTACACCGGGGAGCTGTTTTTT.

The chain combines TRBV12-3 or TRBV12-4 with TRBJ1-2; D not certain. The CDR3 is made up of 12 amino acids. The V gene lost 11 bases and the J gene lost 4 bases, with 14 bases spanning the gap. CDR3 in amino acids: CAVGELGYGYTF. The CDR3 bases are TGTGCCGTTGGAGAGCTAGGCTATGGCTACACCTTC.

Many counts were recorded for this clonotype. The chain joins TRBV7-9 to TRBJ1-1; tentatively, D is TRBD1 (5 bases). V gave up 3 bases and J gave up 4 bases, with 9 bases separating them. Germline values: CDR1 SEHNR, CDR2 FQNEAQ (reference sequence). The CDR3 is 13 amino acids. The CDR3 DNA reads as TGTGCCAGCAGCTTGCAGGGAGGCACTGAAGCTTTCTTT. Translated: CASSLQGGTEAFF.

V and J are TRBV12-3 or TRBV12-4 and TRBJ1-2, with D unclear. V was clipped by 4 bases and J by 6 bases, with 18 bases between them. The CDR3 spans 15 residues. CDR3 protein: CASSSLSRTINGYTF. The DNA for the CDR3 is TGTGCCAGCAGTTCCCTTAGTAGGACCATCAATGGCTACACCTTC.

The sample holds a few counts of this clonotype. This chain links TRBV7-2 with TRBJ2-3; D unresolved. V was shortened by 2 bases and J by 7 bases, with 10 bases between the two germline ends. CDR1 is SGHTA, CDR2 FQGNSA, per germline. The CDR3 is made up of 13 amino acids. CDR3 DNA sequence: TGTGCCAGCAGCTTACCCGGACGGTATACGCAGTATTTT. This translates into CASSLPGRYTQYF.

The chain recombines TRBV5-1 with TRBJ2-5; D not certain. V was trimmed by 7 bases and J by 5 bases, leaving 12 bases between them. The germline V gene has CDR1 SGHRS and CDR2 YFSETQ. The length of the CDR3 is 12 residues. The chain's CDR3 is CASRMQQETQYF. The CDR3 coding sequence is TGCGCCAGCCGCATGCAGCAGGAGACCCAGTACTTC. The complete variable domain, with remaining parts taken from reference TRBV5-1 and TRBJ2-5, reads KAGVTQTPRYLIKTRGQQVTLSCSPISGHRSVSWYQQTPGQGLQFLFEYFSETQRNKGNFPGRFSGRQFSNSRSEMNVSTLELGDSALYLCASRMQQETQYFGPGTRLLVL.

This chain links TRBV6-2 or TRBV6-3 with TRBJ1-5; the D gene is possibly TRBD1 (5 bases). Germline-derived CDR1 and CDR2 are MNHEY and SVGEGT. Trimming pared 5 bases from V and 7 bases from J, leaving 18 bases between. The CDR3 totals 15 residues. DNA for the CDR3: TGTGCCAGCAGTCGAGACTTCGGGGGTTCGCAGCCCCAGCATTTT. Protein sequence: CASSRDFGGSQPQHF.

This clonotype has a handful of counts. J is TRBJ1-5 and V is TRBV6-5; TRBD1 is a possible D gene (5 bases). V was shortened by 6 bases and J by 4 bases, with 13 bases between the two germline ends. This CDR3 is built from 14 residues. Germline values: CDR1 MNHEY, CDR2 SVGAGI. CDR3 nucleotides: TGTGCCAGCAGCCGCTCCGGGGGGAATCAGCCCCAGCATTTT. It yields the protein CASSRSGGNQPQHF.

This clonotype came up many times. The rearrangement joins TRBV7-2 to TRBJ2-5; D is possibly TRBD2 (6 bases). CDR3 size: 14 residues. CDR1 and CDR2 (germline): SGHTA, FQGNSA. Between the trimmed V and J ends, which lost 2 bases and 1 base, there was a span of 8 bases. The CDR3 nucleotides are TGTGCCAGCAGCTTACGGCGGGGCCAAGAGACCCAGTACTTC. Translating it yields CASSLRRGQETQYF.

J is TRBJ1-2 and V is TRBV20-1; D is undetermined. Germline V gives CDR1 DFQATT, CDR2 SNEGSKA (reference sequence). Deletions cut 4 bases from V and 0 bases from J, with 6 bases between. The CDR3 is 12 amino acids. This chain's CDR3 is CSAKIANYGYTF. The CDR3 nucleotides read TGCAGTGCTAAGATCGCTAACTATGGCTACACCTTC.

This clonotype was observed at least ten times. This chain's CDR3 is CASSGTNEETQYF. In DNA form, the CDR3 reads TGTGCCAGCAGCGGGACAAACGAAGAGACCCAGTACTTC. V is TRBV28 and J is TRBJ2-5, with a tentative D call TRBD1 (6 bases). V was cut by 6 bases and J by 3 bases, with 11 bases left in between. Per the germline V gene, CDR1 is MDHEN and CDR2 is SYDVKM. The CDR3 loop spans 13 amino acids. The entire variable domain, with the rest obtained from reference TRBV28 and TRBJ2-5, is as follows: DVKVTQSSRYLVKRTGEKVFLECVQDMDHENMFWYRQDPGLGLRLIYFSYDVKMKEKGDIPEGYSVSREKKERFSLILESASTNQTSMYLCASSGTNEETQYFGPGTRLLVL.

There are a few counts of this clonotype. This chain uses TRBV27 with TRBJ1-5; the D is unclear. Germline V gene sequence: CDR1 MNHEY, CDR2 SMNVEV (reference sequence). CDR3 length: 17 amino acids. V lost 2 bases and J lost 1, with 15 bases in between. The CDR3 protein is CASSLDWPGISNQPQHF. CDR3 in DNA: TGTGCCAGCAGTTTAGATTGGCCGGGAATAAGCAATCAGCCCCAGCATTTT.

The chain is built from TRBV20-1 and TRBJ2-6; D unresolved. This CDR3 is 13 amino acids long. Per germline, CDR1 DFQATT and CDR2 SNEGSKA (reference sequence). Deletions cut 6 bases from V and 1 base from J, with 7 bases between. The CDR3 nucleotides are TGCAGTGCAAGGCTGTCTGGGGCCAACGTCCTGACTTTC. Translated, it gives CSARLSGANVLTF.

This clonotype has a handful of counts. The chain combines TRBV7-3 with TRBJ2-5; 7 bases agree with TRBD2. The germline V gene encodes CDR1 SGHTA and CDR2 FQGTGA. The CDR3 length is 14 residues. With 2 bases clipped from V and 7 bases from J, the junction kept 7 bases outside the gene matches. The CDR3 reads CASSLRGGQGTQYF. The CDR3 DNA follows: TGTGCCAGCAGCTTACGCGGGGGTCAGGGGACCCAGTACTTC. The full variable domain, rest sourced from reference TRBV7-3 and TRBJ2-5, is GAGVSQTPSNKVTEKGKYVELRCDPISGHTALYWYRQSLGQGPEFLIYFQGTGAADDSGLPNDRFFAVRPEGSVSTLKIQRTERGDSAVYLCASSLRGGQGTQYFGPGTRLLVL.

V gene TRBV7-8 combines with J gene TRBJ2-6, with a tentative D call TRBD2 (5 bases). V dropped 2 bases and J dropped 2 bases, with 13 bases sitting between them. Germline V CDR1 and CDR2: SGHVS, FQNEAQ. This CDR3 has 17 residues. CDR3 protein: CASSLRGRGPGANVLTF. The CDR3 DNA reads TGTGCCAGCAGCTTACGTGGCCGGGGTCCTGGGGCCAACGTCCTGACTTTC.

This clonotype has a handful of counts. In nucleotides, the CDR3 is TGTGCCAGCAGTTTTACGGGCCTCTATAATTCACCCCTCCACTTT. Its translation: CASSFTGLYNSPLHF. J is TRBJ1-6 and V is TRBV11-2, with unresolved D. The germline V gene has CDR1 SGHAT and CDR2 FQNNGV. V was cut by 6 bases and J by 3 bases, with 12 bases left in between. This CDR3 contains 15 residues.

This clonotype was found a few times. The chain has TRBV12-3 or TRBV12-4 and TRBJ2-7; TRBD2 aligns across 7 bases. V trimming: 1 base; J trimming: 1 base; junction bases outside the gene matches: 4. The length of the CDR3 is 15 residues. This chain's CDR3 is CASSLEGRGSYEQYF. CDR3 nucleotides: TGTGCCAGCAGTTTAGAGGGGAGGGGATCCTACGAGCAGTACTTC.

CDR3 DNA sequence: TGCAGTGCTAGATCTTCGGGGCTGGGCACAGATACGCAGTATTTT. This gives the protein CSARSSGLGTDTQYF. This chain joins TRBV20-1 and TRBJ2-3; D is possibly TRBD1 or TRBD2 (5 bases each). Looked up from germline, CDR1 is DFQATT and CDR2 is SNEGSKA (reference sequence). This CDR3 spans 15 amino acids. Trimming took 2 bases from V and 1 from J, leaving 13 bases between them.